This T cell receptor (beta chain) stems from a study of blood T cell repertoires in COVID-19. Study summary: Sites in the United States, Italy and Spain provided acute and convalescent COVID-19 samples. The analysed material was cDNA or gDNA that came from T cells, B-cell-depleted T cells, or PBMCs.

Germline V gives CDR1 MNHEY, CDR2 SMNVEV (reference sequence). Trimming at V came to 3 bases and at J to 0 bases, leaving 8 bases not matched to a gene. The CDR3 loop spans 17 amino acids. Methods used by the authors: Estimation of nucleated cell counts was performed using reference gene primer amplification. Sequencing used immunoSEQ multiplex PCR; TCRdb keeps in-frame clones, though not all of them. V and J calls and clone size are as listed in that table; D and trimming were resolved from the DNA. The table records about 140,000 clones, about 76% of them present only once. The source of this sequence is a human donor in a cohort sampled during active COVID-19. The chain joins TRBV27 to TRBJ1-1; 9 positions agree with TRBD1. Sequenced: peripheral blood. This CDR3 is CASSFGQGRLLNTEAFF. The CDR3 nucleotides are TGTGCCAGCAGTTTTGGACAGGGGCGGCTATTGAACACTGAAGCTTTCTTT.